The clone carrying this TCR beta chain has more than one count but fewer than ten. A much more abundant neighbour one base away suggests this may be a read error. Through a sample-barcoded 5' primer and a J-beta primer mix, a second PCR was run for roughly 7 to 12 cycles. TCRdb reanalysed the 5' RACE reads using MiXCR and keeps one entry per CDR3 protein. The sample carries 600,000 or so distinct CDR3 sequences, about 30% recorded once. The source of the sample is a study of blood T cells in healthy people across ages. The CDR3 totals 14 residues. The germline V and J ends were trimmed by 3 bases and 4 bases, with 13 bases remaining between them.

This chain uses TRBV12-3 or TRBV12-4 with TRBJ2-7, with D unclear. Sample: blood. The origin of this receptor is a woman of 80 years or more in good health. CDR3 nucleotides: TGTGCCAGCAGTTTGGGCCCACCGGAGTACGAGCAGTACTTC. This translates into CASSLGPPEYEQYF.